The TCR beta chain described here comes from a study of T cells in Graves' hyperthyroidism and ophthalmopathy. Study results and caveats: The model made its ophthalmopathy prediction, and onset followed a median about 5.9 months later. The blood repertoire included most of the expanded thyroid clonotypes above 0.001.

V was trimmed by 4 bases and J by 7 bases, leaving 17 bases between them. This CDR3 has 16 residues. The germline V gene encodes CDR1 MGHRA and CDR2 YSYEKL. This clonotype was picked up many times. Its cognate antigen is unknown. There were TCR beta CDR3 regions amplified from RNA transcripts. HTBI primers were used for first-round RT-PCR of the TCR CDR3. TCRdb reanalysed the multiplex PCR reads using MiXCR and keeps one entry per CDR3 protein. The profile covers under 40,000 distinct CDR3 sequences, with around 52% appearing a single time and more than 25% taken by the ten largest. Clinical symptoms, serum thyroxine, TRAb, thyroid ultrasound and orbital computed tomography informed diagnoses.

The clonotype originates from a woman aged 40 to 50 with Graves' ophthalmopathy. Sequenced input: blood. V is TRBV4-1 and J is TRBJ1-6, with D possibly being TRBD1 (5 bases). CDR3 sequence reads: CASSRLELGPNSPLHF. For the CDR3, the DNA is TGCGCCAGCAGCCGACTAGAGCTGGGGCCAAATTCACCCCTCCACTTT.